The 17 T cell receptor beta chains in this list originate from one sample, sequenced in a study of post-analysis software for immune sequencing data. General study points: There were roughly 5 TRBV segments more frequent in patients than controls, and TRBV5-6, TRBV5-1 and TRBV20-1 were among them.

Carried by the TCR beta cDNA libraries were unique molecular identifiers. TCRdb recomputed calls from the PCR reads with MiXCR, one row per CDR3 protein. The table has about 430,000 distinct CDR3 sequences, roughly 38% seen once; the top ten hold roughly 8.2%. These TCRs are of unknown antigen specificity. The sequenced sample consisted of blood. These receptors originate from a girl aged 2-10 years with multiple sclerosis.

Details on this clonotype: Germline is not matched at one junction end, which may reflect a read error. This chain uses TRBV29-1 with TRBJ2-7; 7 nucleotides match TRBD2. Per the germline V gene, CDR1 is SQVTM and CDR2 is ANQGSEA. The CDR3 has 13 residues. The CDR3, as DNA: TGCAACGTTGAAGCGGGACCGGACTACGAGCAGTACTTC. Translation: CNVEAGPDYEQYF.

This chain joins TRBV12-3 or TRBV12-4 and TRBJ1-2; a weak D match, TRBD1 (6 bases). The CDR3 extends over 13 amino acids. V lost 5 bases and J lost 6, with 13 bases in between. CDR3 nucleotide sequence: TGTGCCAGCAGTGTCGCAGGGGTGGATGGCTACACCTTC. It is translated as CASSVAGVDGYTF.

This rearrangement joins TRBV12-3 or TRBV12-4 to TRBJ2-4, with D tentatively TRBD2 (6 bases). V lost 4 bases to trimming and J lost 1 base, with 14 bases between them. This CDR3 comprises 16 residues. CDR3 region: CASSSRIAVAKNIQYF. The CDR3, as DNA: TGTGCCAGCAGTTCGAGAATAGCGGTGGCCAAAAACATTCAGTACTTC.

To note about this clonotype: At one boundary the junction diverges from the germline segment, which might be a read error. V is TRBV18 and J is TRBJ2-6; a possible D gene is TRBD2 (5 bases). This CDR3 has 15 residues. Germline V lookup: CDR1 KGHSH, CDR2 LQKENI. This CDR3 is CTSSEQRSGANVLTF. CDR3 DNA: TGTACCAGCTCTGAGCAGCGGTCTGGGGCCAACGTCCTGACTTTC.

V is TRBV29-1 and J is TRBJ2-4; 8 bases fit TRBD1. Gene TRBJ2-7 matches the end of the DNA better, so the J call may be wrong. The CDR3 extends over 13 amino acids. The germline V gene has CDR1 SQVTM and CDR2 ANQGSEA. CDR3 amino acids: CSVGDRSHLEQYF. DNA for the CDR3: TGCAGCGTGGGGGACAGGAGCCACCTCGAGCAGTACTTC.

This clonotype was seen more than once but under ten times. CDR3 coding DNA: TGCGCCAGCAGTCATACGACAGGTGTCTCTGGGGCCAACGTCCTGACTTTC. It codes for CASSHTTGVSGANVLTF. This sequence joins TRBV23-1 and TRBJ2-6; tentatively, D is TRBD1 (6 bases). TRBV23-1 is classed as an ORF, of uncertain function. Trimming pared 3 bases from V and 0 bases from J, leaving 12 bases between. This CDR3 comprises 17 residues.

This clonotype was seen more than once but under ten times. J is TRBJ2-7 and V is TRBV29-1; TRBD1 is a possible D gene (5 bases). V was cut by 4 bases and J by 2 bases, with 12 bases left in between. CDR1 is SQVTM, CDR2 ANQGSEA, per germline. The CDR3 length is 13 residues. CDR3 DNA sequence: TGCAGCGTTGTTGGCAGGGTCCCCTACGAGCAGTACTTC. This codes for CSVVGRVPYEQYF.

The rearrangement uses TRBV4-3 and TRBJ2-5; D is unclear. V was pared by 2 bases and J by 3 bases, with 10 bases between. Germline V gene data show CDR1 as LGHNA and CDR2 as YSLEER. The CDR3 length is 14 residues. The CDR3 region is CASSQIVKKETQYF. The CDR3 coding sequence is TGCGCCAGCAGCCAAATCGTAAAGAAAGAGACCCAGTACTTC.

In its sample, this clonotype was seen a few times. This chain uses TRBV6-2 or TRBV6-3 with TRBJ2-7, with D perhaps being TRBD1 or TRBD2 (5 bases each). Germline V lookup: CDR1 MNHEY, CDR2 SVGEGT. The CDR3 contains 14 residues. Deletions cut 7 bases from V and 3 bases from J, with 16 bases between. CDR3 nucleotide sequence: TGTGCCAGCACGGGAAGGGACGGACGCTACGAGCAGTACTTC. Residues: CASTGRDGRYEQYF.

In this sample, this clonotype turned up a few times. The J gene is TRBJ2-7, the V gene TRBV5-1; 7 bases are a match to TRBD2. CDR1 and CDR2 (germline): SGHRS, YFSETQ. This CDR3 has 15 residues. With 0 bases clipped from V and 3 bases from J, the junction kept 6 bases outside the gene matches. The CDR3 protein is CASSLAGGSDYEQYF. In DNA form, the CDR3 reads TGCGCCAGCAGCTTGGCGGGAGGAAGTGACTACGAGCAGTACTTC.

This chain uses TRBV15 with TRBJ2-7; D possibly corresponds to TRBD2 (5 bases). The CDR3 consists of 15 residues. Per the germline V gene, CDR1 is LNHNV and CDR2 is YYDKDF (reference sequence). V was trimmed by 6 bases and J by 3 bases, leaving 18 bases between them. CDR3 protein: CATRDLADNSYEQYF. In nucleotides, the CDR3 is TGTGCCACCAGGGATCTAGCTGACAACAGCTACGAGCAGTACTTC.

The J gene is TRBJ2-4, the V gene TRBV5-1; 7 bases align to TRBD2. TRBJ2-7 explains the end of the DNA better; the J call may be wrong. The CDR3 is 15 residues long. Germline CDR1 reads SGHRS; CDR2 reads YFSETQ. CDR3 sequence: CASSIHGGSEYEQYF. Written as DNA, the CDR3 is TGCGCCAGCAGCATTCATGGCGGGAGTGAATACGAGCAGTACTTC.

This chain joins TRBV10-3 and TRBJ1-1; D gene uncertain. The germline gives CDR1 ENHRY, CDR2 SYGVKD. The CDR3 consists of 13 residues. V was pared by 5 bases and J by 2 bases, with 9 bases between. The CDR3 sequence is CAISLQENTEAFF. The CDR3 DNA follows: TGTGCCATCAGTCTACAAGAAAACACTGAAGCTTTCTTT.

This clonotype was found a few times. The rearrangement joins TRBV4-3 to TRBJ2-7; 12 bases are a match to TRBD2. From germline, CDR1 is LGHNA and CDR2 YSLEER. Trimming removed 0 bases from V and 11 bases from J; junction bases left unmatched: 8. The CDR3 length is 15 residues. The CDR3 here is CASSQDLPSGRAKYF. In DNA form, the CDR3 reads TGCGCCAGCAGCCAAGATTTGCCTAGCGGGAGGGCCAAGTACTTC.

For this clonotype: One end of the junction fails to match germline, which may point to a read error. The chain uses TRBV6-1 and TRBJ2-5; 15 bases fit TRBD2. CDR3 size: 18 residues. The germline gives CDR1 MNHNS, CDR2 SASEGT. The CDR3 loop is CVSGHRTSGRAGRETQYF. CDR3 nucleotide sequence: TGTGTCAGCGGCCACAGGACTAGCGGGAGGGCCGGGAGAGAGACCCAGTACTTC.

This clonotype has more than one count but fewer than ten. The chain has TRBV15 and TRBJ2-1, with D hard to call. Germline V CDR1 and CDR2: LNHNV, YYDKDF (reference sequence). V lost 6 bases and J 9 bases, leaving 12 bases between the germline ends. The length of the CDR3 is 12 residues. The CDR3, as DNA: TGTGCCACCAGTGGGGAAGTCAGTGAGCAGTTCTTC. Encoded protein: CATSGEVSEQFF.

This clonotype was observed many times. The CDR3: CSVLAGGTNIQYF. CDR3 coding DNA: TGCAGCGTCCTAGCGGGGGGCACGAACATTCAGTACTTC. The chain recombines TRBV29-1 with TRBJ2-4; 11 bases are a match to TRBD2. The CDR3 is made up of 13 amino acids. The V gene's germline CDR1 is SQVTM and CDR2 ANQGSEA. J lost 7 bases, V lost 6 bases, and 5 bases had no gene match.